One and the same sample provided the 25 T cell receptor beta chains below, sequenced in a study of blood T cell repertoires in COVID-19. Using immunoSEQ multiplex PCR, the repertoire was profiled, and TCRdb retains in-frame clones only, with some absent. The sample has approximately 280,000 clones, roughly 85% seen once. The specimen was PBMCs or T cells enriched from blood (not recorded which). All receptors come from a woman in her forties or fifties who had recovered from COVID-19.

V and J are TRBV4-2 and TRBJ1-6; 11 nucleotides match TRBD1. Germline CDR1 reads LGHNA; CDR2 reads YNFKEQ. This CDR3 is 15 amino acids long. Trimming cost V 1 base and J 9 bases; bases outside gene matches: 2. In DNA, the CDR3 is TGTGCCAGCAGCCAAGTGGACAGGGGGCGTTCACCCCTCCACTTT. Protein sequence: CASSQVDRGRSPLHF.

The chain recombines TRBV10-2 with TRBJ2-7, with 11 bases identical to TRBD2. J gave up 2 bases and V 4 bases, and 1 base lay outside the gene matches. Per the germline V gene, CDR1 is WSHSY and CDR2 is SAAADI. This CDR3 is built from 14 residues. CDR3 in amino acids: CASSVGLAAYEQYF. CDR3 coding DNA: TGCGCCAGCAGTGTGGGACTAGCGGCCTACGAGCAGTACTTC.

In nucleotides, the CDR3 is TGCGCCAGCAGTGAGTCTAGGGGTAACACCGGGGAGCTGTTTTTT. It encodes CASSESRGNTGELFF. This rearrangement joins TRBV10-1 to TRBJ2-2, with D maybe TRBD1 (5 bases). CDR1 is WNHNN and CDR2 is SYGVQD in the germline V gene (reference sequence). Trimming cost V 0 bases and J 2 bases, with 7 bases left between them. The CDR3 spans 15 residues.

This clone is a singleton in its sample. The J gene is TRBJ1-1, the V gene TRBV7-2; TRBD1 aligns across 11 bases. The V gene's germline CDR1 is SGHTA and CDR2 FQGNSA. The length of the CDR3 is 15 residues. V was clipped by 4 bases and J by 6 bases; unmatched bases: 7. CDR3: CASSSQGQGVSEAFF. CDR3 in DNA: TGTGCCAGCAGCTCACAGGGACAGGGGGTGTCTGAAGCTTTCTTT.

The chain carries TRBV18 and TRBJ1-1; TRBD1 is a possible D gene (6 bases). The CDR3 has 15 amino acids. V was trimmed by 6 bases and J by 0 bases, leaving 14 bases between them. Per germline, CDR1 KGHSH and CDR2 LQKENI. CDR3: CASSLRDTLNTEAFF. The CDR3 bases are TGTGCCAGCTCCCTCAGGGACACCTTGAACACTGAAGCTTTCTTT.

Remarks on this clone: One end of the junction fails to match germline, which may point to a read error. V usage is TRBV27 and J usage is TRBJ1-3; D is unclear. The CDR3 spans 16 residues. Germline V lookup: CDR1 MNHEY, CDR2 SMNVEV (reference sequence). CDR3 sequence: CASSPSRVPSENTIYF. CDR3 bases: TGTGCCAGCAGTCCCTCGAGGGTCCCATCTGAAAACACCATATATTTT.

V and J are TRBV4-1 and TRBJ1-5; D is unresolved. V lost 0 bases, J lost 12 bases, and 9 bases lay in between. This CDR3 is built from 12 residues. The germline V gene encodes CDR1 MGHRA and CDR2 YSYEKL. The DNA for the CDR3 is TGCGCCAGCAGCCAAGAACATAATTGCCAGCATTTT. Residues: CASSQEHNCQHF.

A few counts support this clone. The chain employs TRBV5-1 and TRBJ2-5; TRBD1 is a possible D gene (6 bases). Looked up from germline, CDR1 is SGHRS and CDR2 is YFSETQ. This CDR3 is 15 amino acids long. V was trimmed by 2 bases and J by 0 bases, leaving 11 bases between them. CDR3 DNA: TGCGCCAGCAGCTTAGAAACAGGGCACCAAGAGACCCAGTACTTC. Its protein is CASSLETGHQETQYF. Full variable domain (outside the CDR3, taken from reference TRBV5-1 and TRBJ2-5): KAGVTQTPRYLIKTRGQQVTLSCSPISGHRSVSWYQQTPGQGLQFLFEYFSETQRNKGNFPGRFSGRQFSNSRSEMNVSTLELGDSALYLCASSLETGHQETQYFGPGTRLLVL.

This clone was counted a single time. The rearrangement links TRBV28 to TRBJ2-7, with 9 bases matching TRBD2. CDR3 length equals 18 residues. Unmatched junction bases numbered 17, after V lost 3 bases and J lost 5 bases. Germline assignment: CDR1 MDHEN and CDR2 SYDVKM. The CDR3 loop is CASSFNPLASGEVHEQYF. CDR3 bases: TGTGCCAGCAGTTTTAACCCACTTGCTAGCGGGGAGGTTCACGAGCAGTACTTC.

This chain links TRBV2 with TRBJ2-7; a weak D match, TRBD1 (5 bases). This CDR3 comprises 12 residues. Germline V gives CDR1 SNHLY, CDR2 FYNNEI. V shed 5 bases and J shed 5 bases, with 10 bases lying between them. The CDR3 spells CASSKGNDEQYF. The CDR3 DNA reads TGTGCCAGCAGTAAGGGGAACGACGAGCAGTACTTC.

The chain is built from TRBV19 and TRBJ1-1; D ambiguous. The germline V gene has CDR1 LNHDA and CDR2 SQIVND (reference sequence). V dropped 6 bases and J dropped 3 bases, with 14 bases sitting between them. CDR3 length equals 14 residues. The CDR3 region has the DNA TGTGCCAGTAGCCGGACCGGGAGGGACACTGAAGCTTTCTTT. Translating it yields CASSRTGRDTEAFF. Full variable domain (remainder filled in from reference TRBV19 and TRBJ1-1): DGGITQSPKYLFRKEGQNVTLSCEQNLNHDAMYWYRQDPGQGLRLIYYSQIVNDFQKGDIAEGYSVSREKKESFPLTVTSAQKNPTAFYLCASSRTGRDTEAFFGQGTRLTVV.

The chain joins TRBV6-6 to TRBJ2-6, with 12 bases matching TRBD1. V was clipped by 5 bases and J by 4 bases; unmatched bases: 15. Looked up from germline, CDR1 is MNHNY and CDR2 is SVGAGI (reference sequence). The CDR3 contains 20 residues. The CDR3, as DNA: TGTGCCAGCAGTGGATCCGGCCCGGGACAGGGGGCTTCAGGGGCCAACGTCCTGACTTTC. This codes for CASSGSGPGQGASGANVLTF.

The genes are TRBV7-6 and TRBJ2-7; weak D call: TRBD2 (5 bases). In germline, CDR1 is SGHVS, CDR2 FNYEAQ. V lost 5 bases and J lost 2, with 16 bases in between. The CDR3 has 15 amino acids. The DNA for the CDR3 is TGTGCCAGCAGCCCCAGGATGAGCGGACCCTACGAGCAGTACTTC. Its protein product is CASSPRMSGPYEQYF.

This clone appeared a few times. CDR3 region: CASSLDRGVAFF. The CDR3 coding sequence is TGTGCCAGCAGCTTAGATCGGGGGGTGGCTTTCTTT. V usage is TRBV7-9 and J usage is TRBJ1-1, with D perhaps matching TRBD1 (5 bases). V was cut by 1 base and J by 11 bases, with 11 bases left in between. Germline CDR1 and CDR2: SEHNR and FQNEAQ (reference sequence). The length of the CDR3 is 12 residues.

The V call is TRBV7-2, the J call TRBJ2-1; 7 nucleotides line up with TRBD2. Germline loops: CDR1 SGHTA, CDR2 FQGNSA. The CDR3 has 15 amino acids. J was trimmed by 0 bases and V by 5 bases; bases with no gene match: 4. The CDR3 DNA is TGTGCCAGCAGCGTCAGCGGGGTCTCCTACAATGAGCAGTTCTTC. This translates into CASSVSGVSYNEQFF.

The CDR3 reads CASSPSSASGSHEQYF. The CDR3 DNA reads TGTGCCAGCTCACCAAGTTCGGCTAGCGGGAGCCACGAGCAGTACTTC. The genes are TRBV18 and TRBJ2-7; 10 bases agree with TRBD2. Germline loops: CDR1 KGHSH, CDR2 LQKENI. The CDR3 is 16 residues long. V lost 2 bases to trimming and J lost 5 bases; unmatched junction nucleotides: 9.

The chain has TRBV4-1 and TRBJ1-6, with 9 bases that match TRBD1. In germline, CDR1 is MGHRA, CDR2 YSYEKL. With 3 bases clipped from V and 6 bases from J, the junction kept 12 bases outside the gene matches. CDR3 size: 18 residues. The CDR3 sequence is CASSQFVSTGQGNSPLHF. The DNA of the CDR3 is TGCGCCAGCAGCCAGTTCGTTTCGACGGGACAGGGTAATTCACCCCTCCACTTT.

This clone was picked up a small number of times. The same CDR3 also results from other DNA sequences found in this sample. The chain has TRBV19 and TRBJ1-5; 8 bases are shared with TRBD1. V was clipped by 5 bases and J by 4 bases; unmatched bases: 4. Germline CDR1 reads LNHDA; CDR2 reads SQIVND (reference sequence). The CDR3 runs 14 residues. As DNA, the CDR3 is TGTGCCAGTAGTGTACAGGGGGAGAATCAGCCCCAGCATTTT. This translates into CASSVQGENQPQHF.

In DNA, the CDR3 is TGCAGTGCTAGTAATCCACCGGGCTACGAGCAGTACTTC. This codes for CSASNPPGYEQYF. This chain joins TRBV20-1 and TRBJ2-7; D gene uncertain. Germline-derived CDR1 and CDR2 are DFQATT and SNEGSKA (reference sequence). With 3 bases removed from V and 3 bases from J, the gap between germline ends came to 12 bases. The CDR3 spans 13 residues.

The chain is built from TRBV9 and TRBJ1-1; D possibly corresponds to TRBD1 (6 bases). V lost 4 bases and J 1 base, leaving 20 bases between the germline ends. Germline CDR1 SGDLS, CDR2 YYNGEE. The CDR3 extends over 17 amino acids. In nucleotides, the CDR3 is TGTGCCAGCAGCCGACAAATGGGGGCAGGAGAGAACACTGAAGCTTTCTTT. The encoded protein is CASSRQMGAGENTEAFF.

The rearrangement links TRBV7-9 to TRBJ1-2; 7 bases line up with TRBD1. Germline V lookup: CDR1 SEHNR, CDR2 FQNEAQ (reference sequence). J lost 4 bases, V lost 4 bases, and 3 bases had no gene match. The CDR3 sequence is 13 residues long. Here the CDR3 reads CASSSGQVYGYTF. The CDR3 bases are TGTGCCAGCAGCTCCGGACAGGTCTATGGCTACACCTTC.

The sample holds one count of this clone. The CDR3 DNA reads TGTGCCAGCAGTCCGGACAGGGAAGAGACCCAGTACTTC. Translated, it gives CASSPDREETQYF. The chain couples TRBV11-2 to TRBJ2-5; the match to TRBD1 covers 8 bases. Per germline, CDR1 SGHAT and CDR2 FQNNGV. The CDR3 is 13 residues long. The V gene end was trimmed by 6 bases and the J gene end by 3 bases; junction bases not matched to a gene: 3.

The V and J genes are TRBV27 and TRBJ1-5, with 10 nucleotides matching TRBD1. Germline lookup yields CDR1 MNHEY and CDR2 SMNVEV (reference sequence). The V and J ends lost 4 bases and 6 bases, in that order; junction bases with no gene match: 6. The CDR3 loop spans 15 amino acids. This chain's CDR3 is CASSYGTGDPQPQHF. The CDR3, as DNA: TGTGCCAGCAGTTATGGGACAGGGGATCCTCAGCCCCAGCATTTT.

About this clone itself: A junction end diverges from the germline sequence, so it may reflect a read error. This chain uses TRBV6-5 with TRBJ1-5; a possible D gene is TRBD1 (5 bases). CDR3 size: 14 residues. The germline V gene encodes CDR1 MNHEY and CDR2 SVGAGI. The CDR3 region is CAGSQGGGNQPQHF. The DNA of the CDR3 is TGTGCCGGCAGCCAGGGTGGGGGCAATCAGCCCCAGCATTTT.

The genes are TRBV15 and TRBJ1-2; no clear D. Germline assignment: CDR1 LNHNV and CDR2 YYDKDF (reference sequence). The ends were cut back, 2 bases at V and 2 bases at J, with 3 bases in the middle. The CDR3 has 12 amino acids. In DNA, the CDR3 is TGTGCCACCAGCAGACAGAACTATGGCTACACCTTC. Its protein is CATSRQNYGYTF.